The following is a TCR beta chain sequence with its context. This sample is part of a study of blood T cell repertoires in COVID-19. For the study at large: Whether acute or convalescent, the COVID-19 samples came from the United States, Italy and Spain. Sample material is recorded as cDNA or gDNA derived from T cells, B-cell-depleted T cells, or PBMCs.

In the study's own analysis: Estimated nucleated cell counts came from reference gene primer amplification. Sequenced by immunoSEQ multiplex PCR; TCRdb stores in-frame clones only, minus some. That table supplies the V and J calls and clone size; D and trimming were determined from the DNA. The data contain approximately 120,000 clones, about 85% of them singletons. Germline loops: CDR1 SGHRS, CDR2 YFSETQ. The CDR3 length is 16 residues. J lost 1 base, V lost 1 base, and 2 bases had no gene match. The source material was peripheral blood. The chain employs TRBV5-1 and TRBJ2-3, with 11 bases aligning to TRBD2. The receptor's source is an elderly woman with acute or convalescent COVID-19. CDR3 DNA sequence: TGCGCCAGCAGCTTGACGACTAGCGGGGGCACAGATACGCAGTATTTT. It translates to CASSLTTSGGTDTQYF.